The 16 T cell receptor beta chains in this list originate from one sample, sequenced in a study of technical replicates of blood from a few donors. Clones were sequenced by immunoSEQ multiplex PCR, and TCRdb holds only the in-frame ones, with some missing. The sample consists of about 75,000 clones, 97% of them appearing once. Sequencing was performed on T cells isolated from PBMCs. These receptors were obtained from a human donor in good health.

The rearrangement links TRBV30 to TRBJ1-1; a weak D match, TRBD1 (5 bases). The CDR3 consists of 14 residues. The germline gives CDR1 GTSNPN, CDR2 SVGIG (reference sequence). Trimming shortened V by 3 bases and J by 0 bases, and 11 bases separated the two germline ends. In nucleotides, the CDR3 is TGTGCCTGGAGGGAGGGACTCCTGAACACTGAAGCTTTCTTT. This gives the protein CAWREGLLNTEAFF.

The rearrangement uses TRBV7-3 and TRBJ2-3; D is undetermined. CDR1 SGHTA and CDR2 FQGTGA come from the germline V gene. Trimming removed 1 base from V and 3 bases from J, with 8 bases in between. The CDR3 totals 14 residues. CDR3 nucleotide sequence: TGTGCCAGCAGCTTAAGCTTAGAGACAGATACGCAGTATTTT. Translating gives CASSLSLETDTQYF.

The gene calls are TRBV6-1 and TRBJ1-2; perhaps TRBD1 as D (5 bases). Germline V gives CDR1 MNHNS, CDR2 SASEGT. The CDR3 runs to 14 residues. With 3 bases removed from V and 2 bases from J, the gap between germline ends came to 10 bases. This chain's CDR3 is CASSDRGLNYGYTF. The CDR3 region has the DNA TGTGCCAGCAGTGATAGGGGATTAAACTATGGCTACACCTTC.

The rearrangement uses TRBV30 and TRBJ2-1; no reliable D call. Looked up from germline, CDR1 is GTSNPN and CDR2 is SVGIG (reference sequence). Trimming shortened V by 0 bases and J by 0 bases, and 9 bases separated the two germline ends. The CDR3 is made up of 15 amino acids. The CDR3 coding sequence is TGTGCCTGGAGTGTAACAGTCCGCTCCTACAATGAGCAGTTCTTC. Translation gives CAWSVTVRSYNEQFF.

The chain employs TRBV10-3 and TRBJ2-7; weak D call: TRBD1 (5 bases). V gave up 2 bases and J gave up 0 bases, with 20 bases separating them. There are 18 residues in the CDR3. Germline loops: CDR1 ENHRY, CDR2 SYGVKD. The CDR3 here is CAISEPRRTGLSSYEQYF. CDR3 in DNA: TGTGCCATCAGTGAGCCGCGAAGAACAGGCCTGAGCTCCTACGAGCAGTACTTC.

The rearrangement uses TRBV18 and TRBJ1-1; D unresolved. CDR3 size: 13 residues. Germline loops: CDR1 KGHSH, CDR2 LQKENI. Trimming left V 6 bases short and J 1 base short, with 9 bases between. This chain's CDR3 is CASSRTSNTEAFF. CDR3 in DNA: TGTGCCAGCTCCCGAACATCGAACACTGAAGCTTTCTTT.

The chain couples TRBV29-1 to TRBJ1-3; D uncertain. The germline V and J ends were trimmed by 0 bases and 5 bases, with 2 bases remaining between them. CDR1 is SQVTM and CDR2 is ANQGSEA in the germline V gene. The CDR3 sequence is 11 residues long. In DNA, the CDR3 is TGCAGCGTTGAAGATAGAAACACCATATATTTT. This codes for CSVEDRNTIYF.

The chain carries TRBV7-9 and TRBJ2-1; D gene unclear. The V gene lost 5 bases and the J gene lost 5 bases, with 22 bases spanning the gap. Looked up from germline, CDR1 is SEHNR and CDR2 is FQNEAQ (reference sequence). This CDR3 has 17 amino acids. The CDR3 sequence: CASSGRLVHKPNNEQFF. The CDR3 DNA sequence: TGTGCCAGCAGCGGAAGACTGGTTCACAAACCCAACAATGAGCAGTTCTTC.

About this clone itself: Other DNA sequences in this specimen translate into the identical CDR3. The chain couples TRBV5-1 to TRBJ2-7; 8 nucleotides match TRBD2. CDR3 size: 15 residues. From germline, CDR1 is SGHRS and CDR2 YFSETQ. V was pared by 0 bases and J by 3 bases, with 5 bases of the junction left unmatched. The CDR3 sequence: CASSLGLAGSYEQYF. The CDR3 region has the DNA TGCGCCAGCAGCTTGGGGTTAGCGGGGAGCTACGAGCAGTACTTC.

CDR3 residues: CASSAGLLYEQYF. The CDR3 coding sequence is TGTGCCAGCAGCGCGGGACTACTTTACGAGCAGTACTTC. The chain links TRBV9 to TRBJ2-7; 7 bases align to TRBD2. Germline lookup yields CDR1 SGDLS and CDR2 YYNGEE. The CDR3 loop spans 13 amino acids. V shed 3 bases, J shed 4 bases, and the junction held 4 bases outside the gene matches.

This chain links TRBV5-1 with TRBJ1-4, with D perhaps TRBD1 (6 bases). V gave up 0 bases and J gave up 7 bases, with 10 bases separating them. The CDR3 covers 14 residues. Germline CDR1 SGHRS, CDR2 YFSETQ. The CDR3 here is CASSLVQGTEKLFF. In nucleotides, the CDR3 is TGCGCCAGCAGCTTGGTACAGGGAACTGAAAAACTGTTTTTT. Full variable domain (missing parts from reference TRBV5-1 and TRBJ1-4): KAGVTQTPRYLIKTRGQQVTLSCSPISGHRSVSWYQQTPGQGLQFLFEYFSETQRNKGNFPGRFSGRQFSNSRSEMNVSTLELGDSALYLCASSLVQGTEKLFFGSGTQLSVL.

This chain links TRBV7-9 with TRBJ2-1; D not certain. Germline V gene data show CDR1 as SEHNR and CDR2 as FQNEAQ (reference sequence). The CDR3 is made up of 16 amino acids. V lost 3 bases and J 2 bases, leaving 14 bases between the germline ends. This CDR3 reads CASSFPAPRPYNEQFF. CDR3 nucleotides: TGTGCCAGCAGCTTTCCAGCGCCGCGTCCCTACAATGAGCAGTTCTTC.

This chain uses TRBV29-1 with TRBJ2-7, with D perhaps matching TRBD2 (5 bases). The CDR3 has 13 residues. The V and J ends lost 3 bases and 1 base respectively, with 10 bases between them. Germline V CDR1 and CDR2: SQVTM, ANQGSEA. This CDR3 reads CSVDSDSSYEQYF. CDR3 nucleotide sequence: TGCAGCGTTGATTCGGACTCTTCCTACGAGCAGTACTTC.

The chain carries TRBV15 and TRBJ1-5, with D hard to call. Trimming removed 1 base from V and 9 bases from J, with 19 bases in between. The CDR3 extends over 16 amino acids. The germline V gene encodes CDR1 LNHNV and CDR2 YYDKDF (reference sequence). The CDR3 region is CATSRVGESPLGPQHF. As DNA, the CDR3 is TGTGCCACCAGCAGAGTAGGAGAATCGCCCTTAGGGCCCCAGCATTTT.

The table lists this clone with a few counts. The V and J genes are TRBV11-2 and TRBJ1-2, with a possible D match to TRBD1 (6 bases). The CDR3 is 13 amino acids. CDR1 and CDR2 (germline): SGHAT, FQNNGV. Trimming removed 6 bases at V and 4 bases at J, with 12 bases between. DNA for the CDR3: TGTGCCAGCAGTAACAGGGAGTTCTATGGCTACACCTTC. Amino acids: CASSNREFYGYTF.

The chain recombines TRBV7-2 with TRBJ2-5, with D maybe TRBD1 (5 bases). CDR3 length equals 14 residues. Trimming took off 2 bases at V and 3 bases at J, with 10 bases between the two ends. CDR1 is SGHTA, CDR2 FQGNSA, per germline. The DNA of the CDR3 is TGTGCCAGCAGCTTATGGCAGGGTGAAGAGACCCAGTACTTC. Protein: CASSLWQGEETQYF.